Listed below are T cell receptor beta chains from one sample, sequenced in a study of blood T cell repertoires in COVID-19. Clones were sequenced by immunoSEQ multiplex PCR, and TCRdb holds only the in-frame ones, with some missing. Of a few hundred thousand clones in the sample, 70% to 90% were seen once. Sequencing was performed on PBMCs or T cells enriched from blood (not recorded which). These receptors all come from a woman aged 25 to 39 who had recovered from COVID-19. The CDR3 runs from the conserved cysteine through the conserved F or W. The order of the fields is clone size, V gene, J gene, D gene, CDR3 DNA, CDR3 protein. A D gene is named only where the DNA matches it firmly. The size entry is marked missing in some rows and otherwise reads once, few, many or a size class.

abundance: few; v_gene: TRBV19; j_gene: TRBJ1-1; d_gene: NA; CDR3nt: TGTGCCAGTAGTATTAATTCCCTTTCCGGCGGGAACACTGAAGCTTTCTTT; CDR3aa: CASSINSLSGGNTEAFF
abundance: NA; v_gene: TRBV19; j_gene: TRBJ2-7; d_gene: TRBD1; CDR3nt: TGTGCCAGTAGTATTAGACAGGGGTTAGGAACCTACGAGCAGTACTTC; CDR3aa: CASSIRQGLGTYEQYF
abundance: NA; v_gene: TRBV5-1; j_gene: TRBJ2-3; d_gene: TRBD2; CDR3nt: TGCGCCAGCAGCACGGGACTAGCGGGGGGGCCGTCAGATACGCAGTATTTT; CDR3aa: CASSTGLAGGPSDTQYF
abundance: NA; v_gene: TRBV30; j_gene: TRBJ1-4; d_gene: NA; CDR3nt: TGTGCCTGGACCTCTGCAGGGAGGGACGCTGAAAAACTGTTTTTT; CDR3aa: CAWTSAGRDAEKLFF
abundance: once; v_gene: TRBV7-8; j_gene: TRBJ1-5; d_gene: NA; CDR3nt: TGTGCCAGCAGCTCAGGCGTTAGCAATCAGCCCCAGCATTTT; CDR3aa: CASSSGVSNQPQHF
abundance: few; v_gene: TRBV29-1; j_gene: TRBJ1-2; d_gene: NA; CDR3nt: TGCAGCGTTGCGGACACAGGCTATGGCTACACCTTC; CDR3aa: CSVADTGYGYTF
abundance: NA; v_gene: TRBV18; j_gene: TRBJ1-2; d_gene: TRBD1; CDR3nt: TGTGCCAGCTCACCAGGGACAGGGAGTCTATACGTCTACACCTTC; CDR3aa: CASSPGTGSLYVYTF
abundance: NA; v_gene: TRBV7-6; j_gene: TRBJ2-3; d_gene: TRBD2; CDR3nt: TGTGCCAGCAGCCAACTAGCGAGGGATACGCAGTATTTT; CDR3aa: CASSQLARDTQYF
abundance: NA; v_gene: TRBV29-1; j_gene: TRBJ2-1; d_gene: TRBD2; CDR3nt: TGCAGCGTTGAGGTCGGGAGGGATGAGCAGTTCTTC; CDR3aa: CSVEVGRDEQFF
abundance: NA; v_gene: TRBV3-1/TRBV3-2; j_gene: TRBJ2-1; d_gene: TRBD2; CDR3nt: TGTGCCCGGGGGGTCGGGGACGATGAGCAGTTCTTC; CDR3aa: CARGVGDDEQFF
abundance: NA; v_gene: TRBV7-9; j_gene: TRBJ1-6; d_gene: NA; CDR3nt: TGTGCCAGCAGCTTAGGTGCAGGGGAGGGATCACCCCTCCACTTT; CDR3aa: CASSLGAGEGSPLHF
abundance: NA; v_gene: TRBV6-6; j_gene: TRBJ2-5; d_gene: TRBD2; CDR3nt: TGTGCCAGCACCAAGACTAGCGGTGCGTTGTCCCAGTACTTC; CDR3aa: CASTKTSGALSQYF
abundance: once; v_gene: TRBV7-9; j_gene: TRBJ2-7; d_gene: NA; CDR3nt: TGTGCCAGCAGCTCTATAACTTACGAGCAGTACTTC; CDR3aa: CASSSITYEQYF
abundance: NA; v_gene: TRBV2; j_gene: TRBJ1-2; d_gene: NA; CDR3nt: TGTGCCAGCAGTGATCTAGGGGTGGGCTATGGCTACACCTTC; CDR3aa: CASSDLGVGYGYTF
abundance: many; v_gene: TRBV6-5; j_gene: TRBJ1-6; d_gene: NA; CDR3nt: TGTGCCAGCAGTTGGGGACACGATTCACCCCTCCACTTT; CDR3aa: CASSWGHDSPLHF
abundance: few; v_gene: TRBV30; j_gene: TRBJ1-5; d_gene: NA; CDR3nt: TGTGCCTGGAGTCTAGGGGGTGCGAGCAATCAGCCCCAGCATTTT; CDR3aa: CAWSLGGASNQPQHF
abundance: NA; v_gene: TRBV7-9; j_gene: TRBJ2-2; d_gene: TRBD2; CDR3nt: TGTGCCAGCAGCGATACTAGCGGGGCTTACACCGGGGAGCTGTTTTTT; CDR3aa: CASSDTSGAYTGELFF